This TCR beta chain was documented in a study of radiotherapy plus CTLA-4 blockade in lung cancer. Across the study: 18% of patients responded objectively, and around 32% achieved disease control. Study results and caveats: Expansion of tumor-derived TCR clones was observed in blood after radiotherapy plus ipilimumab.

The CDR3 covers 14 residues. J was trimmed by 6 bases and V by 2 bases; bases with no gene match: 5. In germline, CDR1 is SGHAT, CDR2 FQNNGV. This clone was recorded a few times. The antigen is undetermined. Assay: immunoSEQ multiplex PCR; the TCRdb copy retains only in-frame clones and omits some. This sample has 81,000 or so clones; around 87% occur once, and the top ten carry over 0.85%. Sequences were derived from peripheral blood, sampled from a patient treated with radiotherapy plus ipilimumab. This TCR was sampled from a human donor with non-small cell lung cancer who had stable disease on radiotherapy plus ipilimumab. The chain has TRBV11-2 and TRBJ1-1, with 8 bases fitting TRBD1. CDR3 DNA sequence: TGTGCCAGCAGCTTACGACAGGGGATGTCTGAAGCTTTCTTT. It translates to CASSLRQGMSEAFF.